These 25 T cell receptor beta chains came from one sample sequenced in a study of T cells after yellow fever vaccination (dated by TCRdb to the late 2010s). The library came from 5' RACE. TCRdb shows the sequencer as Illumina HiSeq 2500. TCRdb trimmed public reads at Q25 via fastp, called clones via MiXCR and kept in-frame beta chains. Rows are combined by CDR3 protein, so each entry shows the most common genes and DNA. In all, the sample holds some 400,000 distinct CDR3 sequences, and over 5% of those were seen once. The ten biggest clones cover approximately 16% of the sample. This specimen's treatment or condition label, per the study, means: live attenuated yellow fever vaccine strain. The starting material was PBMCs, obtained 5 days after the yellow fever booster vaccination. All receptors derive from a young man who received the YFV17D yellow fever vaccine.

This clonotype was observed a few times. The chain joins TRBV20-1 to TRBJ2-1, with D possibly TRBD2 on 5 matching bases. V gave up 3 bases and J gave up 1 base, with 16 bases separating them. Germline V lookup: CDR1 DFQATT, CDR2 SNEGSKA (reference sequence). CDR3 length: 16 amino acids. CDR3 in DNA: TGCAGTGCTAGTACTTTGGACTCTTCGTCCTACAATGAGCAGTTCTTC. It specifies CSASTLDSSSYNEQFF.

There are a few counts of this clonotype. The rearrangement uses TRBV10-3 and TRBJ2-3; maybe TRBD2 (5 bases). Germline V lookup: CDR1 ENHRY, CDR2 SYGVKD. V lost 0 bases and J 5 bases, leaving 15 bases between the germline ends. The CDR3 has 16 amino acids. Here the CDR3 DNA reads TGTGCCATCAGTGAGTCGAGCAGACTACCAGGAGATACGCAGTATTTT. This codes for CAISESSRLPGDTQYF.

The CDR3, as DNA: TGTGCCAGCAGTTCAGCCCTTAGCGGGGAGAACACTGAAGCTTTCTTT. It specifies CASSSALSGENTEAFF. V and J are TRBV28 and TRBJ1-1, with D uncertain. CDR1 is MDHEN, CDR2 SYDVKM, per germline. The CDR3 contains 16 residues. The V and J ends lost 4 bases and 1 base respectively, with 16 bases between them.

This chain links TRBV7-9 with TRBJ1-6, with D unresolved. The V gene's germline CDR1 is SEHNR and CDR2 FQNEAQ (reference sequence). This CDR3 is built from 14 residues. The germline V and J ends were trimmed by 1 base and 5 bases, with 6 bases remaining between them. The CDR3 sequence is CASSLDLNNSPLHF. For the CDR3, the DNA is TGTGCCAGCAGCTTAGACCTGAATAATTCACCCCTCCACTTT. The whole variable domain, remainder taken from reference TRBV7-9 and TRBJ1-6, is DTGVSQNPRHKITKRGQNVTFRCDPISEHNRLYWYRQTLGQGPEFLTYFQNEAQLEKSRLLSDRFSAERPKGSFSTLEIQRTEQGDSAMYLCASSLDLNNSPLHFGNGTRLTVT.

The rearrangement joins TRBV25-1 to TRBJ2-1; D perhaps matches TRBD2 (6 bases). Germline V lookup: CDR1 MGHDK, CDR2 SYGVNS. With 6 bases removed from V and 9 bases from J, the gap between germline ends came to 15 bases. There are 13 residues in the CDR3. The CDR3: CASRWQGSGEQFF. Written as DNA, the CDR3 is TGTGCCAGCAGGTGGCAAGGTAGCGGTGAGCAGTTCTTC.

CDR3 nucleotides: TGCAGTGCTAGTACCTCCTACGAGCAGTACTTC. It codes for CSASTSYEQYF. The chain combines TRBV20-1 with TRBJ2-7; D uncertain. This CDR3 is 11 amino acids long. Trimming took off 3 bases at V and 0 bases at J, with 3 bases between the two ends. Germline assignment: CDR1 DFQATT and CDR2 SNEGSKA (reference sequence).

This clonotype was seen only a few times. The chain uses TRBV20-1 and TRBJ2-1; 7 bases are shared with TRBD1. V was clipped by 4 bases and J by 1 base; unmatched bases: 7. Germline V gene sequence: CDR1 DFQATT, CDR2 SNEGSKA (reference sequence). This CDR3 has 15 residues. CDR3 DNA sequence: TGCAGTGCTATATCGACAGGGCGGTCCTACAATGAGCAGTTCTTC. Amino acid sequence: CSAISTGRSYNEQFF.

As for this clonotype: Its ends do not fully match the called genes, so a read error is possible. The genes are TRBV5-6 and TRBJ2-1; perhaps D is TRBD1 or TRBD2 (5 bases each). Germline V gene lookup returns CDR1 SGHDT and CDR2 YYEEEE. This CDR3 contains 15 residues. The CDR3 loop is CAISPGPACYNEQFF. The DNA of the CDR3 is TGTGCCATCAGCCCGGGGCCCGCCTGCTACAATGAGCAGTTCTTC.

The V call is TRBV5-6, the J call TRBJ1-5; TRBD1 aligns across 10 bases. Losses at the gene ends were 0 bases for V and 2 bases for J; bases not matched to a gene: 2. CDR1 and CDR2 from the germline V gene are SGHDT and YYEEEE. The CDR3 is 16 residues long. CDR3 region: CASSLGQGAGNQPQHF. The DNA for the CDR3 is TGTGCCAGCAGCTTGGGACAGGGGGCAGGCAATCAGCCCCAGCATTTT.

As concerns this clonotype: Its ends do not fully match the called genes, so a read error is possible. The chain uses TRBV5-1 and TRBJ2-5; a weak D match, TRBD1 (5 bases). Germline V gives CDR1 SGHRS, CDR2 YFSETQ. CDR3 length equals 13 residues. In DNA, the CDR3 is TGCGACAGCAGCTCGGCCAGGGCCGAGACCCAGTACTTC. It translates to CDSSSARAETQYF.

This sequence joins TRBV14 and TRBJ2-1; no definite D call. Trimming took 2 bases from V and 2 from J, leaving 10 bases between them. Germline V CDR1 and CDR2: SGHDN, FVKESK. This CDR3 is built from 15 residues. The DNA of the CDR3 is TGTGCCAGCAGCCAAACAGCAGGAACCTACAATGAGCAGTTCTTC. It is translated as CASSQTAGTYNEQFF.

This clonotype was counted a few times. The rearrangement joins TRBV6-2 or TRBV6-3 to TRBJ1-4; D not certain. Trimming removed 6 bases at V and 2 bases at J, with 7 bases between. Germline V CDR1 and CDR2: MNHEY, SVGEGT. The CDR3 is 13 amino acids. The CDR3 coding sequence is TGTGCCAGCAGCACCAGCACTAATGAAAAACTGTTTTTT. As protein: CASSTSTNEKLFF.

CDR3 sequence reads: CSASPTYNEQFF. The CDR3 nucleotides are TGCAGTGCTAGCCCAACATACAATGAGCAGTTCTTC. The chain joins TRBV20-1 to TRBJ2-1; D is unresolved. Germline V lookup: CDR1 DFQATT, CDR2 SNEGSKA (reference sequence). V shed 3 bases and J shed 4 bases, with 7 bases lying between them. CDR3 length: 12 amino acids.

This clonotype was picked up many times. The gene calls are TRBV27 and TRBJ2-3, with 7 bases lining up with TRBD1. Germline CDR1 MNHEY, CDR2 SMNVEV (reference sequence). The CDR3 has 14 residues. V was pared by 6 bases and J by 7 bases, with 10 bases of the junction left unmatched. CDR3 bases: TGTGCCAGCAGCAGGGGGTCTCCGGAGTATACGCAGTATTTT. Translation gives CASSRGSPEYTQYF.

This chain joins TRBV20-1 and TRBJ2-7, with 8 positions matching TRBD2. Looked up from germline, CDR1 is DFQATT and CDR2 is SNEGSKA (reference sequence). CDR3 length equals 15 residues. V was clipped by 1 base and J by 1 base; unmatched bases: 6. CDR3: CSARGREGLSYEQYF. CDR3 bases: TGCAGTGCTAGAGGACGGGAGGGCCTATCCTACGAGCAGTACTTC.

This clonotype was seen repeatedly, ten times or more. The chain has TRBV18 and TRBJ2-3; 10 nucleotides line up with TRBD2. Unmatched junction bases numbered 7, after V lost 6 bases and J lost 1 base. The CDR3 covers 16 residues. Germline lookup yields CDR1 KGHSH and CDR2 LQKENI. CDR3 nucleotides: TGTGCCAGCTCTCGGACTAGCGGTGCCGGCACAGATACGCAGTATTTT. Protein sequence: CASSRTSGAGTDTQYF.

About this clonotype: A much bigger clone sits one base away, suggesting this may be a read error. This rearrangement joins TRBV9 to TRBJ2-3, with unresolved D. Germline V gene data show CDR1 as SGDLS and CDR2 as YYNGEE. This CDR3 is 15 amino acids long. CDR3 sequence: CASSVAVSTTVTQYF. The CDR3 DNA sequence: TGTGCCAGCAGCGTAGCGGTATCAACCACAGTTACGCAGTATTTT.

CDR3 sequence reads: CSVDLLNEQFF. CDR3 in DNA: TGCAGCGTTGATCTCCTCAATGAGCAGTTCTTC. The chain links TRBV29-1 to TRBJ2-1; no definite D call. This CDR3 spans 11 amino acids. The V gene lost 3 bases and the J gene lost 6 bases, with 6 bases spanning the gap. Germline CDR1 reads SQVTM; CDR2 reads ANQGSEA.

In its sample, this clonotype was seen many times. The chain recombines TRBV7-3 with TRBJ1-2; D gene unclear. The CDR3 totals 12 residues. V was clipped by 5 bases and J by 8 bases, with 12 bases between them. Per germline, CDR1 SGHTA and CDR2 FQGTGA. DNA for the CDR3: TGTGCCAGCAGCCCCACCGCGGGAGGCTACACCTTC. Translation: CASSPTAGGYTF.

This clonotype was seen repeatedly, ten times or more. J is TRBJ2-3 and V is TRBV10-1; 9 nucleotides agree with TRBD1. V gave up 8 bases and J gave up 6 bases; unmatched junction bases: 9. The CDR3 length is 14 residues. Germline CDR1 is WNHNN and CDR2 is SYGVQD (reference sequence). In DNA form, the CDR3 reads TGCGCCAGCTTTCCGGGACAGGGATCCGATACGCAGTATTTT. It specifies CASFPGQGSDTQYF.

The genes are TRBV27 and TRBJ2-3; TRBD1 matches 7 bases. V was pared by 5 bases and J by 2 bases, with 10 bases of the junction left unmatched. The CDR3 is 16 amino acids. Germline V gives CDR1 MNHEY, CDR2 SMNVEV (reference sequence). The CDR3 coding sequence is TGTGCCAGCAGTCCACAGACAGGGCAAATCACAGATACGCAGTATTTT. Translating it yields CASSPQTGQITDTQYF.

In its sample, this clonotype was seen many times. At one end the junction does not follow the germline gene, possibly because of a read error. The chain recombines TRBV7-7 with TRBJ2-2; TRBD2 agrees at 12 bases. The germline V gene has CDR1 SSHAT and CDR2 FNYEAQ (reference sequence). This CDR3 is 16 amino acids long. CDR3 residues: CASSPLTSGSTGELFF. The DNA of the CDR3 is TGTGCTAGCAGCCCCCTGACTAGCGGGAGCACCGGGGAGCTGTTTTTT.

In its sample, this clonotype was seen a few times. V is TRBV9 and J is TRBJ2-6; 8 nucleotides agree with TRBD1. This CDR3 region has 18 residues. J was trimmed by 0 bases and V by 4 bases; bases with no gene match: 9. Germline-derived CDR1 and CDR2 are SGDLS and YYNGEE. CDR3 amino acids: CASSYQTGAGSGANVLTF. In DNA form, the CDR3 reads TGTGCCAGCAGCTACCAGACAGGGGCCGGCTCTGGGGCCAACGTCCTGACTTTC.

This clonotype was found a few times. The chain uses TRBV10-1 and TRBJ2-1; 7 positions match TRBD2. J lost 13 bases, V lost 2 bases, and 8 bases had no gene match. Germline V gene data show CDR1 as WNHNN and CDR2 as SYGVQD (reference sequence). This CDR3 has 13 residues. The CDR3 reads CASSEKRDLSQFF. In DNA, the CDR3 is TGCGCCAGCAGTGAGAAGCGGGATTTATCCCAGTTCTTC.

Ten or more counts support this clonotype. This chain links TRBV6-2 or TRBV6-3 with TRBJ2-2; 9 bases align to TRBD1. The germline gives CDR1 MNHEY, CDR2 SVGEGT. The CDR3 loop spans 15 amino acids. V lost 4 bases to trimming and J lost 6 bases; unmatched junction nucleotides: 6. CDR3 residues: CASSSDRGWAGELFF. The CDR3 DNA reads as TGTGCCAGCAGTTCGGACAGGGGATGGGCCGGGGAGCTGTTTTTT.